Following are 12 T cell receptor beta chains from one sample sequenced in a study of blood T cell repertoires in COVID-19. Assay used: immunoSEQ multiplex PCR; TCRdb lists only in-frame clones, some missing. The sample has approximately 380,000 clones; 70% to 90% are singletons. The sample taken for sequencing was PBMCs or T cells enriched from blood (not recorded which). These receptors came from a woman aged 18-29 years who had recovered from COVID-19.

The V gene is TRBV3-1 (or the pseudogene TRBV3-2), the J gene TRBJ2-3; 13 nucleotides agree with TRBD2. This CDR3 comprises 14 residues. Germline assignment: CDR1 LGHDT and CDR2 YNNKEL (reference sequence). With 4 bases clipped from V and 5 bases from J, the junction kept 0 bases outside the gene matches. In DNA form, the CDR3 reads TGTGCCAGCAGCCGGACTAGCGGGGGAGATACGCAGTATTTT. Its protein is CASSRTSGGDTQYF.

The chain is built from TRBV24-1 and TRBJ2-1; perhaps TRBD2 as D (5 bases). Germline V gene sequence: CDR1 KGHDR, CDR2 SFDVKD. CDR3 length: 11 amino acids. Trimming stripped 7 bases from V and 5 bases from J, with 5 bases between. CDR3 sequence reads: CATRLDNEQFF. CDR3 coding DNA: TGTGCCACCAGACTAGACAATGAGCAGTTCTTC.

The gene calls are TRBV5-1 and TRBJ1-2; D gene unclear. From germline, CDR1 is SGHRS and CDR2 YFSETQ. Deletions cut 0 bases from V and 4 bases from J, with 10 bases between. The length of the CDR3 is 14 residues. The CDR3 region is CASSLVSTAYGYTF. In DNA form, the CDR3 reads TGCGCCAGCAGCTTGGTCTCTACAGCCTATGGCTACACCTTC.

The genes are TRBV3-1 (or the pseudogene TRBV3-2) and TRBJ1-2; D is unresolved. Per germline, CDR1 LGHDT and CDR2 YNNKEL (reference sequence). The CDR3 extends over 14 amino acids. Trimming took 6 bases from V and 2 from J, leaving 13 bases between them. DNA for the CDR3: TGTGCCAGCAGAGCAGAAGGCGGAAACTATGGCTACACCTTC. It translates to CASRAEGGNYGYTF.

On this clone: Other nucleotide sequences in the sample specify the same CDR3. This chain uses TRBV5-1 with TRBJ2-7, with D unresolved. V lost 3 bases and J 2 bases, leaving 3 bases between the germline ends. Germline lookup yields CDR1 SGHRS and CDR2 YFSETQ. The CDR3 runs to 11 residues. In nucleotides, the CDR3 is TGCGCCAGCAGCTCGGCCTACGAGCAGTACTTC. This translates into CASSSAYEQYF. The whole variable domain, remainder taken from reference TRBV5-1 and TRBJ2-7, is KAGVTQTPRYLIKTRGQQVTLSCSPISGHRSVSWYQQTPGQGLQFLFEYFSETQRNKGNFPGRFSGRQFSNSRSEMNVSTLELGDSALYLCASSSAYEQYFGPGTRLTVT.

The V and J genes are TRBV5-4 and TRBJ2-7, with D maybe TRBD2 (6 bases). With 4 bases removed from V and 6 bases from J, the gap between germline ends came to 17 bases. Germline V gene data show CDR1 as SGHNT and CDR2 as YYREEE (reference sequence). This CDR3 comprises 14 residues. CDR3 nucleotide sequence: TGTGCCAGCAGCGGGGGGACTGGAAACCGCGAGCAGTACTTC. Translated: CASSGGTGNREQYF. The whole variable domain, remainder taken from reference TRBV5-4 and TRBJ2-7, is ETGVTQSPTHLIKTRGQQVTLRCSSQSGHNTVSWYQQALGQGPQFIFQYYREEENGRGNFPPRFSGLQFPNYSSELNVNALELDDSALYLCASSGGTGNREQYFGPGTRLTVT.

This clone was seen just once. The rearrangement joins TRBV5-6 to TRBJ2-3; the D is unclear. The CDR3 loop spans 13 amino acids. V lost 0 bases and J lost 4, with 6 bases in between. From germline, CDR1 is SGHDT and CDR2 YYEEEE. CDR3 sequence (DNA): TGTGCCAGCAGCTTGGTCTCGGCAGATACGCAGTATTTT. This encodes CASSLVSADTQYF.

This clone has a single count. The V call is TRBV5-1, the J call TRBJ1-1, with D perhaps matching TRBD1 (6 bases). The germline V gene encodes CDR1 SGHRS and CDR2 YFSETQ. V was cut by 4 bases and J by 0 bases, with 13 bases left in between. This CDR3 region has 15 residues. CDR3 protein: CASSPLGQMNTEAFF. In nucleotides, the CDR3 is TGCGCCAGCAGCCCTCTCGGACAGATGAACACTGAAGCTTTCTTT.

The chain carries TRBV5-1 and TRBJ2-5; 9 positions match TRBD2. This CDR3 contains 15 residues. CDR1 and CDR2 (germline): SGHRS, YFSETQ. V gave up 1 base and J gave up 4 bases; unmatched junction bases: 5. CDR3 in amino acids: CASSLMGGGGETQYF. The CDR3 nucleotides read TGCGCCAGCAGCTTGATGGGCGGGGGGGGAGAGACCCAGTACTTC.

The chain couples TRBV7-3 to TRBJ1-3; D is unresolved. Per germline, CDR1 SGHTA and CDR2 FQGTGA. The CDR3 has 14 residues. The V end lost 5 bases, the J end lost 4 bases, and 12 bases lay between the germline ends. CDR3 residues: CASSDPGSGNTIYF. DNA for the CDR3: TGTGCCAGCAGCGACCCGGGGTCAGGAAACACCATATATTTT.

The table lists this clone with a count of one. J is TRBJ2-7 and V is TRBV7-2, with D perhaps matching TRBD1 (5 bases). The CDR3 sequence is 14 residues long. V lost 7 bases, J lost 5 bases, and 18 bases lay in between. The germline gives CDR1 SGHTA, CDR2 FQGNSA. In DNA form, the CDR3 reads TGTGCCAGCAACATAGACGCAGGGTCCCACGAGCAGTACTTC. Protein: CASNIDAGSHEQYF.

This clone was recorded a few times. The chain joins TRBV5-5 to TRBJ2-5, with a weak D call TRBD1 (6 bases). Between the trimmed V and J ends, which lost 4 bases and 2 bases, there was a span of 12 bases. CDR1 and CDR2 (germline): SGHKS, YYEKEE (reference sequence). There are 14 residues in the CDR3. The CDR3 DNA reads TGTGCCAGCAGCCGCCCTGGACAGCAAGAGACCCAGTACTTC. This gives the protein CASSRPGQQETQYF.